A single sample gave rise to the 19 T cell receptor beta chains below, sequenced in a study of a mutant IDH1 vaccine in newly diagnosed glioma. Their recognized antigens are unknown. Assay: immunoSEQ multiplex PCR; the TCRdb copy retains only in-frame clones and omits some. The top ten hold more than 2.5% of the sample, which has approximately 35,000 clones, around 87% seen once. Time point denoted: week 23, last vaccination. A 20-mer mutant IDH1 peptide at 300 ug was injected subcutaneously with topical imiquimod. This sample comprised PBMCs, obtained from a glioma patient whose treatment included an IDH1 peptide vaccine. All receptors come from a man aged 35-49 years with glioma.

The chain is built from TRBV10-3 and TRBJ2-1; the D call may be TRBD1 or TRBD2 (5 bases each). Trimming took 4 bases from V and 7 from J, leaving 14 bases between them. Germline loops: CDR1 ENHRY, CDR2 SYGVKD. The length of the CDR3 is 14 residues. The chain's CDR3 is CAISGTQTTNEQFF. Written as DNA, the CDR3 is TGTGCCATCAGTGGGACACAGACTACAAATGAGCAGTTCTTC.

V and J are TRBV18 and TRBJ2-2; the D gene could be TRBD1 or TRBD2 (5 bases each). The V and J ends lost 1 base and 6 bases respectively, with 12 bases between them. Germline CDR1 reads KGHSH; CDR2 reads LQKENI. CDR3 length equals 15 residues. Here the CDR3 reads CASSPLGGRSGELFF. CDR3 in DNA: TGTGCCAGCTCACCACTTGGGGGAAGATCCGGGGAGCTGTTTTTT.

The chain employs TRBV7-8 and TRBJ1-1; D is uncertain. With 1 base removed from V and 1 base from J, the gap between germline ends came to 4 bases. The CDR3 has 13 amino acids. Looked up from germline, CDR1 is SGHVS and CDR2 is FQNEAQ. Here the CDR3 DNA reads TGTGCCAGCAGCTTAGAGGCGAACACTGAAGCTTTCTTT. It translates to CASSLEANTEAFF.

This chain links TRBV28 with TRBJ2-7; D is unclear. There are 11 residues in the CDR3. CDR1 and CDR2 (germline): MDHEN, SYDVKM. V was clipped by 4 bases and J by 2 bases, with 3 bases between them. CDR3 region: CASSSAYEQYF. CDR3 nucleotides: TGTGCCAGCAGTTCGGCCTACGAGCAGTACTTC.

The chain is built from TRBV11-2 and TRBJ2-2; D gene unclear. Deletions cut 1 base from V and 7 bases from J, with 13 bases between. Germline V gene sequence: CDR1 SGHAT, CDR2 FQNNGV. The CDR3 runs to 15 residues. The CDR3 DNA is TGTGCCAGCAGCTTAGTAACGGCAACGGGCGGGGAGCTGTTTTTT. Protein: CASSLVTATGGELFF.

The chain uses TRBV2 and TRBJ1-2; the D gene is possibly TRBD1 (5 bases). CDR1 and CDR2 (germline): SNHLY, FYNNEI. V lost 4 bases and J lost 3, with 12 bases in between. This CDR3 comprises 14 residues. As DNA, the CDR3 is TGTGCCAGCAGTGCTCTTCAGGGTGACTATGGCTACACCTTC. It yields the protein CASSALQGDYGYTF.

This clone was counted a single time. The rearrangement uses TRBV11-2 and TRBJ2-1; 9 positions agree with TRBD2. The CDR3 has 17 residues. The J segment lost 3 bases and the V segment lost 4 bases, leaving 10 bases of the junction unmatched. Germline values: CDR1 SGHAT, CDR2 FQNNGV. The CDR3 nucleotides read TGTGCCAGCAGCTGGGACCCGGCGGGAGGGCACTACAATGAGCAGTTCTTC. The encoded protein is CASSWDPAGGHYNEQFF.

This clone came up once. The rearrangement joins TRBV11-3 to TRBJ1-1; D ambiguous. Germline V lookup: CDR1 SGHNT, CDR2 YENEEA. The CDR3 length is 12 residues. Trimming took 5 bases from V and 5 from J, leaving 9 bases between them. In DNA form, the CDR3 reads TGTGCCAGCAGCCGAGGACGGACTGAAGCTTTCTTT. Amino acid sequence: CASSRGRTEAFF.

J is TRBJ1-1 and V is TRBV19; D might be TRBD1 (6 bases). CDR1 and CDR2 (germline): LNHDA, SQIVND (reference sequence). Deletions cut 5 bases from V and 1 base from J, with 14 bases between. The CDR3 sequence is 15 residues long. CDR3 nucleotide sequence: TGTGCCAGTAGTTTAAGGACAGCATGGAACACTGAAGCTTTCTTT. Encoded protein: CASSLRTAWNTEAFF.

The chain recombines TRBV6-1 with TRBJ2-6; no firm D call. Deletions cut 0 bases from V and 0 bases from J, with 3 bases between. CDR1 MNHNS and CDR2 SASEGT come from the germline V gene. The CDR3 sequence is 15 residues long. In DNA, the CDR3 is TGTGCCAGCAGTGAAGCACTCTCTGGGGCCAACGTCCTGACTTTC. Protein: CASSEALSGANVLTF.

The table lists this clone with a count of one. CDR3 in amino acids: CAIYRDGNQPQHF. In nucleotides, the CDR3 is TGTGCCATCTACAGGGATGGCAATCAGCCCCAGCATTTT. The chain has TRBV28 and TRBJ1-5; TRBD1 is a possible D gene (6 bases). CDR1 and CDR2 from the germline V gene are MDHEN and SYDVKM. V was shortened by 10 bases and J by 2 bases, with 12 bases between the two germline ends. The CDR3 runs to 13 residues.

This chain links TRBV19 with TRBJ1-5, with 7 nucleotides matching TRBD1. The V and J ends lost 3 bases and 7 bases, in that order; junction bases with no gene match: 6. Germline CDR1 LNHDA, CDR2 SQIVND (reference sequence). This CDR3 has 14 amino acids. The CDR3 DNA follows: TGTGCCAGTAGTATCAGGGGGATAGCCCAGCCCCAGCATTTT. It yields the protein CASSIRGIAQPQHF.

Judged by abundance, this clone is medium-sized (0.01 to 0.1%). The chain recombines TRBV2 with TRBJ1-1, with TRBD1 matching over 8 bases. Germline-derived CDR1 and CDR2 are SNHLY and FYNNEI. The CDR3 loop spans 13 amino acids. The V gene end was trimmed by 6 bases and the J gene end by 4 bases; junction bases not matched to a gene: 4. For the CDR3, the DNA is TGTGCCAGCAGGCTACAGGGGGGCACTGAAGCTTTCTTT. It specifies CASRLQGGTEAFF.

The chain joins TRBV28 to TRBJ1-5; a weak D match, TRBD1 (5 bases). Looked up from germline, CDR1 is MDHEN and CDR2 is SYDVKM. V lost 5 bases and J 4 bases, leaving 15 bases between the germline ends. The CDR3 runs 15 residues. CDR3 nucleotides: TGTGCCAGCAGTCAGCCGGTTGGACAAAATCAGCCCCAGCATTTT. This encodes CASSQPVGQNQPQHF.

The CDR3, as DNA: TGTGCCAGCTGGGACAGCGAGTACCAAGAGACCCAGTACTTC. It yields the protein CASWDSEYQETQYF. The chain uses TRBV6-1 and TRBJ2-5; 7 bases match TRBD1. V was pared by 8 bases and J by 0 bases, with 6 bases of the junction left unmatched. The CDR3 is made up of 14 amino acids. Per germline, CDR1 MNHNS and CDR2 SASEGT.

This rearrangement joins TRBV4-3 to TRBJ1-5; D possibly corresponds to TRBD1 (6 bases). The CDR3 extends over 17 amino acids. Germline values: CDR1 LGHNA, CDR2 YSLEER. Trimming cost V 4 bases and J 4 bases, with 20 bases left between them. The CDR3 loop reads CASSPSVGGGGNQPQHF. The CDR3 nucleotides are TGCGCCAGCAGCCCTAGTGTTGGAGGGGGAGGGAATCAGCCCCAGCATTTT.

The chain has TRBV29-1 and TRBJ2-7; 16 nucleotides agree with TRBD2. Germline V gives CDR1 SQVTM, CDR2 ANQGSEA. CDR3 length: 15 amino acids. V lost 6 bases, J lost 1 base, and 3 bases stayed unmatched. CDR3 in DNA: TGCAGCGTGGGACTAGCGGGAGGGCCATCCTACGAGCAGTACTTC. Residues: CSVGLAGGPSYEQYF.

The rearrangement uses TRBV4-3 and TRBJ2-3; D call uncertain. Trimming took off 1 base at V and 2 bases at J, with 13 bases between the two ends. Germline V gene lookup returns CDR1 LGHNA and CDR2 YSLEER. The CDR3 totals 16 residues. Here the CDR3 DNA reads TGCGCCAGCAGCCAAGCTTGGCCTACTCCCACAGATACGCAGTATTTT. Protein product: CASSQAWPTPTDTQYF.

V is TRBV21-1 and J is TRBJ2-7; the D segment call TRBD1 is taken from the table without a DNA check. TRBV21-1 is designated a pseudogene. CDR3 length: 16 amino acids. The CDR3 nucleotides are TGTGCCAGCAGCCCCCAGGGGGCAGGGGGAGACTACGAGCAGTACTTC. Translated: CASSPQGAGGDYEQYF.